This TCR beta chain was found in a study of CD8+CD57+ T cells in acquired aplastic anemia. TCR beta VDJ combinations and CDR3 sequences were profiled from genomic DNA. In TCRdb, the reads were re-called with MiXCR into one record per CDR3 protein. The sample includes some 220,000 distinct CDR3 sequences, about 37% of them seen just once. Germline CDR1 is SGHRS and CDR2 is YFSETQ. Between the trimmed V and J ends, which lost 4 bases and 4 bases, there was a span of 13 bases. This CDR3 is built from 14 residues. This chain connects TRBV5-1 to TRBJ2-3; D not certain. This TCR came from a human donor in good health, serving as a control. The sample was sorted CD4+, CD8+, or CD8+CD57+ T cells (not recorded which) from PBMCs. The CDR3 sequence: CASSGGGHADTQYF. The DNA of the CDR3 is TGCGCCAGCAGCGGCGGTGGCCACGCAGATACGCAGTATTTT. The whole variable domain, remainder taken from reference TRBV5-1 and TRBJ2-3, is KAGVTQTPRYLIKTRGQQVTLSCSPISGHRSVSWYQQTPGQGLQFLFEYFSETQRNKGNFPGRFSGRQFSNSRSEMNVSTLELGDSALYLCASSGGGHADTQYFGPGTRLTVL.